This entry lists 9 T cell receptor beta chains sequenced from one sample in a study of T-cell memory formation after mild COVID-19. Each CDR3 protein is one row after TCRdb ran MiXCR on the 5' RACE reads. Altogether almost 35,000 distinct CDR3 sequences are present, 7% to 8% being singletons, with the ten largest covering under 30%. Sample: PBMCs or a T cell subset sorted from them (not recorded which). The receptors come from a man aged 18 to 30 who had mild COVID-19 (a few samples of this study predate the infection). Cell type and time point are not known.

The chain is built from TRBV20-1 and TRBJ1-2; no clear D gene. The germline V and J ends were trimmed by 6 bases and 3 bases, with 14 bases remaining between them. CDR3 size: 13 residues. The germline CDR1 and CDR2 sequences are DFQATT and SNEGSKA (reference sequence). The CDR3 DNA reads as TGCAGTGCGGCCCTTAGGGATGACTATGGCTACACCTTC. Amino acids: CSAALRDDYGYTF.

This clonotype was detected many times. The J gene is TRBJ2-3, the V gene TRBV5-1, with 15 bases fitting TRBD2. CDR1 is SGHRS and CDR2 is YFSETQ in the germline V gene. This CDR3 has 16 residues. The J segment lost 6 bases and the V segment lost 2 bases, leaving 4 bases of the junction unmatched. The chain's CDR3 is CASSFGTSGGTDTQYF. The CDR3 DNA sequence: TGCGCCAGCAGCTTCGGGACTAGCGGGGGGACTGATACGCAGTATTTT.

This clonotype was detected many times. The chain uses TRBV20-1 and TRBJ1-5; D is uncertain. Trimming pared 5 bases from V and 5 bases from J, leaving 13 bases between. The CDR3 contains 13 residues. Germline CDR1 is DFQATT and CDR2 is SNEGSKA (reference sequence). The DNA of the CDR3 is TGCAGTGCTCCGGTTGGGGAACATCAGCCCCAGCATTTT. Translating gives CSAPVGEHQPQHF.

This clonotype was counted ten times or more. V usage is TRBV6-2 or TRBV6-3 and J usage is TRBJ2-1, with D perhaps matching TRBD2 (6 bases). This CDR3 comprises 12 residues. Trimming shortened V by 6 bases and J by 10 bases, and 13 bases separated the two germline ends. Germline-derived CDR1 and CDR2 are MNHEY and SVGEGT. The CDR3 loop is CASSPGRGEQFF. As DNA, the CDR3 is TGTGCCAGCAGCCCGGGGCGGGGAGAGCAGTTCTTC.

This clonotype is medium-sized. CDR3 in amino acids: CSARREDEQFF. CDR3 DNA: TGCAGTGCTAGAAGGGAGGATGAGCAGTTCTTC. The chain employs TRBV20-1 and TRBJ2-1, with D tentatively TRBD2 (6 bases). The V end lost 2 bases, the J end lost 8 bases, and 7 bases lay between the germline ends. This CDR3 region has 11 residues. Germline V gene lookup returns CDR1 DFQATT and CDR2 SNEGSKA (reference sequence).

This clonotype was seen repeatedly, ten times or more. This chain connects TRBV7-8 to TRBJ2-3, with 7 bases lining up with TRBD1. This CDR3 is 18 amino acids long. The ends lost 6 bases at V and 0 bases at J; junction bases unmatched: 15. Germline assignment: CDR1 SGHVS and CDR2 FQNEAQ. The DNA of the CDR3 is TGTGCCAGCAGACCAACCCCGAGGGGGCCGAGGAGCACAGATACGCAGTATTTT. This gives the protein CASRPTPRGPRSTDTQYF.

In its sample, this clonotype was seen a few times. This chain links TRBV18 with TRBJ2-5; no definite D call. Trimming took off 3 bases at V and 2 bases at J, with 7 bases between the two ends. The CDR3 extends over 13 amino acids. Germline V CDR1 and CDR2: KGHSH, LQKENI. DNA of the CDR3: TGTGCCAGCTCACCCGACGGACAAGAGACCCAGTACTTC. Its protein is CASSPDGQETQYF.

This clonotype was counted ten times or more. The chain recombines TRBV5-1 with TRBJ2-5, with D maybe TRBD1 (6 bases). Germline V gene data show CDR1 as SGHRS and CDR2 as YFSETQ. The CDR3 consists of 17 residues. Between the trimmed V and J ends, which lost 3 bases and 5 bases, there was a span of 23 bases. The CDR3 nucleotides read TGCGCCAGCAGCTCCGAACCTCCAACATACAGGGAGGAGACCCAGTACTTC. The encoded protein is CASSSEPPTYREETQYF.

The rearrangement joins TRBV7-9 to TRBJ2-1, with 9 bases fitting TRBD2. Germline V lookup: CDR1 SEHNR, CDR2 FQNEAQ (reference sequence). Unmatched junction bases numbered 5, after V lost 6 bases and J lost 2 bases. CDR3 size: 15 residues. CDR3 protein: CASSPSGAPYNEQFF. Here the CDR3 DNA reads TGTGCCAGCAGTCCTAGCGGGGCGCCCTACAATGAGCAGTTCTTC.